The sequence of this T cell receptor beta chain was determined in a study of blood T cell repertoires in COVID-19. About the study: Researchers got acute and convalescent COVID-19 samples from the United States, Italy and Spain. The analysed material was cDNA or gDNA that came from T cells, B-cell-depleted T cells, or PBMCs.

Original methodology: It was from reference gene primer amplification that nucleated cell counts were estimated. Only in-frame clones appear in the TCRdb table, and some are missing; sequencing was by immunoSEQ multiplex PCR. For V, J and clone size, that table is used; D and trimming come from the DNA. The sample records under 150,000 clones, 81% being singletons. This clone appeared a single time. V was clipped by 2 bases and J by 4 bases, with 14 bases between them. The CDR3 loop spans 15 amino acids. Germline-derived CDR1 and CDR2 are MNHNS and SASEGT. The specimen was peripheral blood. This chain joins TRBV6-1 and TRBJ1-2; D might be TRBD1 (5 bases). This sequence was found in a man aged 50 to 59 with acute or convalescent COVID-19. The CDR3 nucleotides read TGTGCCAGCAGTGAATTCAGGGAAAGAAGCTATGGCTACACCTTC. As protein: CASSEFRERSYGYTF.